The 32 T cell receptor beta chains below come from one sample, sequenced in a study of follicular helper T cells after annual influenza vaccination. The time point is: 2015-2016 season, pre-vaccination. Sequenced by immunoSEQ multiplex PCR; TCRdb stores in-frame clones only, minus some. The table has about 9,400 clones, around four fifths seen once. The material sequenced was CXCR5+ CD38- circulating T follicular helper cells from blood, taken on the day of influenza vaccination. Noted subset: circulating Tfh, non-naive CD4+CXCR5+PD-1+ (ICOS+CD38+ or ICOS-CD38-). The receptors derive from an adult who received the influenza vaccine.

V and J are TRBV2 and TRBJ2-3; D may be TRBD2 (6 bases). The CDR3 length is 14 residues. Trimming stripped 6 bases from V and 2 bases from J, with 12 bases between. The germline gives CDR1 SNHLY, CDR2 FYNNEI. The CDR3 protein is CASREGPHTDTQYF. The DNA for the CDR3 is TGTGCCAGCAGGGAGGGACCTCACACAGATACGCAGTATTTT.

The chain uses TRBV27 and TRBJ1-1; 7 positions agree with TRBD1. CDR1 is MNHEY, CDR2 SMNVEV, per germline (reference sequence). The CDR3 has 15 residues. With V trimmed by 5 bases and J by 4 bases, 10 bases remained unmatched. CDR3 residues: CASSPERGLSTEAFF. CDR3 in DNA: TGTGCCAGCAGTCCCGAAAGGGGGCTGAGCACTGAAGCTTTCTTT.

The genes are TRBV7-8 and TRBJ2-2; 8 positions agree with TRBD1. V lost 6 bases and J lost 2; bases outside the gene matches: 5. The CDR3 runs to 15 residues. Germline V gene data show CDR1 as SGHVS and CDR2 as FQNEAQ. CDR3 in amino acids: CASRPGGTNTGELFF. The CDR3 DNA reads as TGTGCCAGCAGACCAGGGGGCACAAACACCGGGGAGCTGTTTTTT. Full variable domain (rest looked up from reference TRBV7-8 and TRBJ2-2): GAGVSQSPRYKVAKRGQDVALRCDPISGHVSLFWYQQALGQGPEFLTYFQNEAQLDKSGLPSDRFFAERPEGSVSTLKIQRTQQEDSAVYLCASRPGGTNTGELFFGEGSRLTVL.

The chain employs TRBV11-3 and TRBJ2-7, with 9 bases aligning to TRBD1. The CDR3 is made up of 15 amino acids. The germline gives CDR1 SGHNT, CDR2 YENEEA. With V trimmed by 1 base and J by 1 base, 2 bases remained unmatched. In nucleotides, the CDR3 is TGTGCCAGCAGCTTAGGAGGACAGGGGTCCTACGAGCAGTACTTC. It specifies CASSLGGQGSYEQYF.

This clone was detected a few times. CDR3 protein: CASSFWDRRGASGYTF. The CDR3 DNA reads as TGTGCCAGCAGTTTTTGGGACCGCCGGGGGGCGAGCGGCTACACCTTC. This chain links TRBV27 with TRBJ1-2; the D gene is possibly TRBD1 (6 bases). From germline, CDR1 is MNHEY and CDR2 SMNVEV (reference sequence). The CDR3 runs to 16 residues. V lost 3 bases and J 8 bases, leaving 22 bases between the germline ends.

The gene calls are TRBV15 and TRBJ2-2, with 12 bases that match TRBD2. V dropped 5 bases and J dropped 7; count of bases not matched to a gene: 8. Germline assignment: CDR1 LNHNV and CDR2 YYDKDF (reference sequence). The CDR3 covers 16 residues. CDR3 nucleotide sequence: TGTGCCACCAGCTGGGGACTAGCGGGTGACGGCGGGGAGCTGTTTTTT. Translation gives CATSWGLAGDGGELFF.

V and J are TRBV2 and TRBJ2-1; 8 bases fit TRBD1. The CDR3 has 15 amino acids. CDR1 is SNHLY and CDR2 is FYNNEI in the germline V gene. Trimming removed 5 bases from V and 8 bases from J; junction bases left unmatched: 11. DNA of the CDR3: TGTGCCAGCAGTTCCGGACAGGGTGTTTTGGATGAGCAGTTCTTC. Amino acids: CASSSGQGVLDEQFF.

The V and J genes are TRBV2 and TRBJ2-6; D unresolved. The length of the CDR3 is 14 residues. CDR1 and CDR2 (germline): SNHLY, FYNNEI. V lost 6 bases to trimming and J lost 1 base, with 7 bases between them. CDR3 sequence: CASRSDSGANVLTF. The CDR3 nucleotides are TGTGCCAGCAGAAGCGATTCTGGGGCCAACGTCCTGACTTTC.

The chain combines TRBV19 with TRBJ1-1; TRBD1 matches at 7 bases. Per germline, CDR1 LNHDA and CDR2 SQIVND (reference sequence). This CDR3 has 17 amino acids. V shed 4 bases, J shed 2 bases, and the junction held 13 bases outside the gene matches. The CDR3 DNA follows: TGTGCCAGTAGTAGTGGTGGATCTGGGACAGATAACACTGAAGCTTTCTTT. Translation: CASSSGGSGTDNTEAFF. The full variable domain, rest sourced from reference TRBV19 and TRBJ1-1, is DGGITQSPKYLFRKEGQNVTLSCEQNLNHDAMYWYRQDPGQGLRLIYYSQIVNDFQKGDIAEGYSVSREKKESFPLTVTSAQKNPTAFYLCASSSGGSGTDNTEAFFGQGTRLTVV.

This chain connects TRBV5-4 to TRBJ2-1, with 11 bases matching TRBD2. This CDR3 spans 13 amino acids. From germline, CDR1 is SGHNT and CDR2 YYREEE (reference sequence). V lost 3 bases, J lost 9 bases, and 2 bases stayed unmatched. Here the CDR3 DNA reads TGTGCCAGCAGCTCCACTAGCGGGAGTGAGCAGTTCTTC. Translated, it gives CASSSTSGSEQFF.

This chain uses TRBV2 with TRBJ1-5, with D hard to call. Trimming removed 3 bases at V and 7 bases at J, with 10 bases between. CDR1 and CDR2 from the germline V gene are SNHLY and FYNNEI. The CDR3 contains 13 residues. The DNA of the CDR3 is TGTGCCAGCAGTGACTTGGATCTACAGCCCCAGCATTTT. It specifies CASSDLDLQPQHF.

Only one count was recorded for this clone. The chain is built from TRBV28 and TRBJ2-7; 14 nucleotides agree with TRBD2. The CDR3 totals 15 residues. Trimming cost V 5 bases and J 5 bases; bases outside gene matches: 5. Germline CDR1 is MDHEN and CDR2 is SYDVKM. The CDR3 DNA is TGTGCCAGCAGTAAGACTAGCGGGAGGGCCGACGAGCAGTACTTC. Amino acid sequence: CASSKTSGRADEQYF. The variable domain in full, with the rest retrieved from reference TRBV28 and TRBJ2-7, is DVKVTQSSRYLVKRTGEKVFLECVQDMDHENMFWYRQDPGLGLRLIYFSYDVKMKEKGDIPEGYSVSREKKERFSLILESASTNQTSMYLCASSKTSGRADEQYFGPGTRLTVT.

The chain is built from TRBV5-1 and TRBJ2-1; TRBD2 matches 7 bases. The CDR3 has 15 residues. The germline CDR1 and CDR2 sequences are SGHRS and YFSETQ. Losses at the gene ends were 5 bases for V and 0 bases for J; bases not matched to a gene: 5. The CDR3 nucleotides are TGCGCCAGCAGAGCTGGGGGGGGCTCCTACAATGAGCAGTTCTTC. Translation gives CASRAGGGSYNEQFF.

The chain carries TRBV28 and TRBJ1-2, with D possibly TRBD1 on 5 matching bases. Germline V gives CDR1 MDHEN, CDR2 SYDVKM. CDR3 length: 13 amino acids. V lost 6 bases and J lost 2, with 10 bases in between. CDR3 DNA sequence: TGTGCCAGCAGCAAGGGGCAGAACTATGGCTACACCTTC. As protein: CASSKGQNYGYTF.

This chain joins TRBV27 and TRBJ2-2; D is possibly TRBD1 (5 bases). V gave up 1 base and J gave up 1 base, with 7 bases separating them. CDR1 MNHEY and CDR2 SMNVEV come from the germline V gene (reference sequence). This CDR3 has 15 residues. The CDR3 spells CASSLWQGNTGELFF. Here the CDR3 DNA reads TGTGCCAGCAGTTTATGGCAGGGGAACACCGGGGAGCTGTTTTTT.

This clone was recorded a few times. The rearrangement links TRBV4-2 to TRBJ2-7, with 9 bases matching TRBD2. J gave up 4 bases and V 0 bases, and 7 bases lay outside the gene matches. The germline V gene has CDR1 LGHNA and CDR2 YNFKEQ. This CDR3 has 16 amino acids. The CDR3 DNA follows: TGTGCCAGCAGCCAAGATTTAGCGGGAGCGCGGTACGAGCAGTACTTC. It is translated as CASSQDLAGARYEQYF.

The genes are TRBV5-1 and TRBJ1-1; no definite D call. Looked up from germline, CDR1 is SGHRS and CDR2 is YFSETQ. The CDR3 runs 14 residues. The ends were cut back, 4 bases at V and 0 bases at J, with 10 bases in the middle. CDR3 residues: CASSLNTLNTEAFF. The CDR3 DNA is TGCGCCAGCAGCCTGAACACCTTGAACACTGAAGCTTTCTTT.

The V call is TRBV7-8, the J call TRBJ2-7, with a weak D call TRBD1 (6 bases). The germline V gene has CDR1 SGHVS and CDR2 FQNEAQ. The CDR3 has 16 amino acids. V was pared by 2 bases and J by 0 bases, with 14 bases between. CDR3 protein: CASSLQAGAVSYEQYF. In DNA form, the CDR3 reads TGTGCCAGCAGCTTACAGGCAGGGGCGGTCTCCTACGAGCAGTACTTC.

The chain carries TRBV7-9 and TRBJ2-4; D possibly corresponds to TRBD2 (6 bases). The CDR3 covers 13 residues. CDR1 and CDR2 (germline): SEHNR, FQNEAQ (reference sequence). V was pared by 5 bases and J by 8 bases, with 13 bases between. This CDR3 is CASSPLTGDIQYF. Written as DNA, the CDR3 is TGTGCCAGCAGCCCGTTAACGGGAGACATTCAGTACTTC. Full variable domain (rest looked up from reference TRBV7-9 and TRBJ2-4): DTGVSQNPRHKITKRGQNVTFRCDPISEHNRLYWYRQTLGQGPEFLTYFQNEAQLEKSRLLSDRFSAERPKGSFSTLEIQRTEQGDSAMYLCASSPLTGDIQYFGAGTRLSVL.

This clone was counted once. The chain joins TRBV2 to TRBJ2-5, with D possibly being TRBD1 (5 bases). Trimming took off 5 bases at V and 2 bases at J, with 9 bases between the two ends. The germline V gene has CDR1 SNHLY and CDR2 FYNNEI. The CDR3 covers 13 residues. The CDR3 nucleotides read TGTGCCAGCAGTCTGAACAGGCAAGAGACCCAGTACTTC. Residues: CASSLNRQETQYF.

The chain combines TRBV6-5 with TRBJ1-5, with unresolved D. The V gene lost 4 bases and the J gene lost 2 bases, with 9 bases spanning the gap. This CDR3 is built from 14 residues. Germline lookup yields CDR1 MNHEY and CDR2 SVGAGI. CDR3 in amino acids: CASSSGSRNQPQHF. The DNA for the CDR3 is TGTGCCAGCAGTTCCGGGTCCCGCAATCAGCCCCAGCATTTT.

V is TRBV2 and J is TRBJ1-4; 9 nucleotides match TRBD1. The germline CDR1 and CDR2 sequences are SNHLY and FYNNEI. With V trimmed by 8 bases and J by 5 bases, 3 bases remained unmatched. The CDR3 contains 13 residues. The CDR3 region is CASSGQGNEKLFF. The CDR3 region has the DNA TGTGCCAGCTCAGGACAGGGGAATGAAAAACTGTTTTTT. The variable domain in full, completed from reference TRBV2 and TRBJ1-4, reads EPEVTQTPSHQVTQMGQEVILRCVPISNHLYFYWYRQILGQKVEFLVSFYNNEISEKSEIFDDQFSVERPDGSNFTLKIRSTKLEDSAMYFCASSGQGNEKLFFGSGTQLSVL.

The chain combines TRBV30 with TRBJ2-4; TRBD1 is a possible D gene (7 bases). The germline V gene has CDR1 GTSNPN and CDR2 SVGIG (reference sequence). The CDR3 runs 16 residues. Trimming took off 6 bases at V and 0 bases at J, with 18 bases between the two ends. In DNA, the CDR3 is TGTGCCTGCACGCAGGGGGGCATCCTAGCCAAAAACATTCAGTACTTC. It specifies CACTQGGILAKNIQYF.

The chain couples TRBV27 to TRBJ1-1, with unresolved D. Germline CDR1 and CDR2: MNHEY and SMNVEV (reference sequence). Trimming took 7 bases from V and 2 from J, leaving 5 bases between them. The CDR3 is 11 amino acids. As DNA, the CDR3 is TGTGCCAGCATGAAAAACACTGAAGCTTTCTTT. As protein: CASMKNTEAFF.

J is TRBJ2-1 and V is TRBV7-9; TRBD1 aligns across 7 bases. In germline, CDR1 is SEHNR, CDR2 FQNEAQ (reference sequence). The CDR3 extends over 14 amino acids. V shed 1 base and J 6 bases; nucleotides not matched to a gene: 3. CDR3 loop: CASSLEGAGNEQFF. CDR3 bases: TGTGCCAGCAGCTTAGAGGGGGCAGGCAATGAGCAGTTCTTC.

This chain joins TRBV7-8 and TRBJ2-5; D is unclear. Germline lookup yields CDR1 SGHVS and CDR2 FQNEAQ. The CDR3 runs to 12 residues. The germline V and J ends were trimmed by 1 base and 5 bases, with 5 bases remaining between them. CDR3 loop: CASSLVLETQYF. The CDR3 bases are TGTGCCAGCAGCTTAGTGCTGGAGACCCAGTACTTC.

This sequence joins TRBV6-1 and TRBJ2-1; D is perhaps TRBD2 (6 bases). Trimming removed 2 bases at V and 6 bases at J, with 14 bases between. The CDR3 is 15 amino acids. CDR1 and CDR2 from the germline V gene are MNHNS and SASEGT. The CDR3 loop reads CASSELVVGGNEQFF. For the CDR3, the DNA is TGTGCCAGCAGTGAACTGGTCGTGGGGGGCAATGAGCAGTTCTTC.

The V and J genes are TRBV5-1 and TRBJ2-1, with a weak D call TRBD1 (6 bases). Germline lookup yields CDR1 SGHRS and CDR2 YFSETQ. The CDR3 consists of 15 residues. Trimming removed 4 bases at V and 10 bases at J, with 21 bases between. CDR3 amino acids: CASSRGDIQQAEQFF. The CDR3 DNA sequence: TGCGCCAGCAGCCGTGGGGACATACAACAGGCCGAGCAGTTCTTC.

This clone was seen a few times. The genes are TRBV11-2 and TRBJ2-7; 8 positions match TRBD1. The CDR3 is 13 residues long. The ends lost 1 base at V and 4 bases at J; junction bases unmatched: 0. Germline lookup yields CDR1 SGHAT and CDR2 FQNNGV. CDR3 sequence: CASSLGTGYEQYF. CDR3 nucleotides: TGTGCCAGCAGCTTAGGGACAGGGTACGAGCAGTACTTC. Looking up the rest from reference TRBV11-2 and TRBJ2-7 gives the full variable domain: EAGVAQSPRYKIIEKRQSVAFWCNPISGHATLYWYQQILGQGPKLLIQFQNNGVVDDSQLPKDRFSAERLKGVDSTLKIQPAKLEDSAVYLCASSLGTGYEQYFGPGTRLTVT.

This chain uses TRBV9 with TRBJ2-5, with TRBD2 matching 12 bases. This CDR3 spans 16 amino acids. The V segment lost 2 bases and the J segment 5 bases; nucleotides outside the gene matches: 7. Germline CDR1 and CDR2: SGDLS and YYNGEE. CDR3 in DNA: TGTGCCAGCAGCGTCTCTAGCGGGAGGGCCTGGGAGACCCAGTACTTC. Translating it yields CASSVSSGRAWETQYF.

CDR3 amino acids: CASSQEGTSYNEQFF. The CDR3 DNA reads as TGTGCCAGCAGCCAAGAAGGGACCTCCTACAATGAGCAGTTCTTC. This chain links TRBV4-2 with TRBJ2-1; D possibly matches TRBD1 or TRBD2 (5 bases each). In germline, CDR1 is LGHNA, CDR2 YNFKEQ. Trimming stripped 0 bases from V and 0 bases from J, with 6 bases between. The CDR3 runs to 15 residues.

CDR3 residues: CASSSGLAGAYEQYF. The CDR3, as DNA: TGCGCCAGCAGCTCGGGACTAGCGGGAGCTTACGAGCAGTACTTC. V is TRBV5-1 and J is TRBJ2-7; TRBD2 aligns across 14 bases. This CDR3 has 15 amino acids. Germline assignment: CDR1 SGHRS and CDR2 YFSETQ. With 3 bases clipped from V and 4 bases from J, the junction kept 3 bases outside the gene matches. The full variable domain, rest sourced from reference TRBV5-1 and TRBJ2-7, is KAGVTQTPRYLIKTRGQQVTLSCSPISGHRSVSWYQQTPGQGLQFLFEYFSETQRNKGNFPGRFSGRQFSNSRSEMNVSTLELGDSALYLCASSSGLAGAYEQYFGPGTRLTVT.